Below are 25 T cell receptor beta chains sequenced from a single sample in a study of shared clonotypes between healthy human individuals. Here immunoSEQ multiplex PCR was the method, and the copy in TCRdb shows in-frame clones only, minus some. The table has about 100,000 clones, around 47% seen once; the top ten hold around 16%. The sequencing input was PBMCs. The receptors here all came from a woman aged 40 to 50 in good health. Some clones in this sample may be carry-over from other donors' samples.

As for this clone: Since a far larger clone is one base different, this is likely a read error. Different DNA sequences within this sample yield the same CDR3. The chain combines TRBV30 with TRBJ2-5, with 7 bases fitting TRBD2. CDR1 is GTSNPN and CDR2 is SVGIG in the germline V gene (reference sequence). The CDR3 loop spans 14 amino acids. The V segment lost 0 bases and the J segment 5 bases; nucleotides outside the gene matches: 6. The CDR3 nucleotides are TGTGCCTGGAGTGTACCGGGGGGAGTCGAGACCCAGTACTTC. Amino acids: CAWSVPGGVETQYF.

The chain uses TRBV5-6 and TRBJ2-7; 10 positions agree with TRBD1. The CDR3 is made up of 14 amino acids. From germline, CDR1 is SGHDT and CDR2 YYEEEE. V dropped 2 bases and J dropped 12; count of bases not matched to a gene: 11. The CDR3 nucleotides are TGTGCCAGCAGCTTAGGGACAGGGGCCCCGAGACGGTACTTC. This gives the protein CASSLGTGAPRRYF. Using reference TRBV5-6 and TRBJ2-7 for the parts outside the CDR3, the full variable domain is DAGVTQSPTHLIKTRGQQVTLRCSPKSGHDTVSWYQQALGQGPQFIFQYYEEEERQRGNFPDRFSGHQFPNYSSELNVNALLLGDSALYLCASSLGTGAPRRYFGPGTRLTVT.

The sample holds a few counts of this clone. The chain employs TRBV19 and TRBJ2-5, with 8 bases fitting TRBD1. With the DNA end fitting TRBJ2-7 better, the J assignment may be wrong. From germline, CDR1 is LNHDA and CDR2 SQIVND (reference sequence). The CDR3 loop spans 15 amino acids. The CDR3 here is CASNQGTGGPYEQYF. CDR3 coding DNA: TGTGCCAGTAACCAGGGGACAGGAGGACCCTACGAGCAGTACTTC.

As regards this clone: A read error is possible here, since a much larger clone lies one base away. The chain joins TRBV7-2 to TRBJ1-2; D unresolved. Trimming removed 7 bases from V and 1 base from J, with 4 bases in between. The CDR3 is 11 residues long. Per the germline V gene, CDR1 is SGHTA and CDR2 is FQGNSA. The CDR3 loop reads CASTNNYGYTF. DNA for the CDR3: TGTGCCAGCACCAATAACTATGGCTACACCTTC.

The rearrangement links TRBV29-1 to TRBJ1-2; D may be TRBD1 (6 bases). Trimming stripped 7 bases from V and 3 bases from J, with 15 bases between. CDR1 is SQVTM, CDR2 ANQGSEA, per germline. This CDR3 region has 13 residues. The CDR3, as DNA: TGCAGCGCCGACAGGAGTGCCGACTATGGCTACACCTTC. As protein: CSADRSADYGYTF.

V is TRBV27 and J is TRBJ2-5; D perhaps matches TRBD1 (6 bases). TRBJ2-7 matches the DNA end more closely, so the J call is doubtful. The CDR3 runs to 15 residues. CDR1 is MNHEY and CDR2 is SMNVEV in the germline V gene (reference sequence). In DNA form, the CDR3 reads TGTGCCAGCAGATTCACGGGACAAGGTGGCTACGAGCAGTACTTC. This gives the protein CASRFTGQGGYEQYF.

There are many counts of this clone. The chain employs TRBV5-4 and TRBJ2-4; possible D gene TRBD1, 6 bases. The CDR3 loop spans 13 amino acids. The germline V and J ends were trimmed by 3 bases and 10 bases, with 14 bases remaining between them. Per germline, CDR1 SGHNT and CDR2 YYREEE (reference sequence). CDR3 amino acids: CASSWKSQGIQYF. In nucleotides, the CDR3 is TGTGCCAGCAGCTGGAAATCGCAGGGGATTCAGTACTTC. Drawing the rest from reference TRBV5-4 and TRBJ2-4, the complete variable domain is ETGVTQSPTHLIKTRGQQVTLRCSSQSGHNTVSWYQQALGQGPQFIFQYYREEENGRGNFPPRFSGLQFPNYSSELNVNALELDDSALYLCASSWKSQGIQYFGAGTRLSVL.

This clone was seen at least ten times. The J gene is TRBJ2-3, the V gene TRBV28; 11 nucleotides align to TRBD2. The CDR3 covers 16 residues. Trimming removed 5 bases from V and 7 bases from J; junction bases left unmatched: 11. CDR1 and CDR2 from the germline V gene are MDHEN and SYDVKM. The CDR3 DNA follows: TGTGCCAGCAGTCTAGGACTAGCGGGTGTTCGTCATACGCAGTATTTT. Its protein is CASSLGLAGVRHTQYF.

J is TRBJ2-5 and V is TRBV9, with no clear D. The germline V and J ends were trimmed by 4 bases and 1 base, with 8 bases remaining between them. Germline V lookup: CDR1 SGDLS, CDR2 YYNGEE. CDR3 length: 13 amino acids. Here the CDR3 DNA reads TGTGCCAGCAGCACCAGTAGCCAAGAGACCCAGTACTTC. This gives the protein CASSTSSQETQYF.

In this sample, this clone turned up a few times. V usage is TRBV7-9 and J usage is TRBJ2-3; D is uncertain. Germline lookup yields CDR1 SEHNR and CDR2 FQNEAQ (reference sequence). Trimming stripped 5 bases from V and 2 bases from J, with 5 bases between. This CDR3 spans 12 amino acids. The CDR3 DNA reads TGTGCCAGCAGCGGGGACACAGATACGCAGTATTTT. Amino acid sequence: CASSGDTDTQYF.

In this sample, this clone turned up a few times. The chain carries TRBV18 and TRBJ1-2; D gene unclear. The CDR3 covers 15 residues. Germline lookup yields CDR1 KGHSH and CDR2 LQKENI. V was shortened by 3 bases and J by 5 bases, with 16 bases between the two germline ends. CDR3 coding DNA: TGTGCCAGCTCACCTTCGAAAAGAACCGATTATGGCTACACCTTC. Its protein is CASSPSKRTDYGYTF.

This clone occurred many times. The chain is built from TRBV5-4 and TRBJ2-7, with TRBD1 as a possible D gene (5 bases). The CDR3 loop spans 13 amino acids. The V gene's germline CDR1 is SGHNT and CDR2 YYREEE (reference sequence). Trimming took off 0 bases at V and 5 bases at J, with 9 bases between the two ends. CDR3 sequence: CASSLDPGNEQYF. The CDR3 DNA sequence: TGTGCCAGCAGCTTGGACCCAGGGAACGAGCAGTACTTC.

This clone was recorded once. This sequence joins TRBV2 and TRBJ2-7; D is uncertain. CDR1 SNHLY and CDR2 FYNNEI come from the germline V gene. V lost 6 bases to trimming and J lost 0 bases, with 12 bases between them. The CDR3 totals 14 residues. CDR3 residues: CASSPGDGSYEQYF. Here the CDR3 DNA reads TGTGCCAGCAGCCCTGGAGACGGCTCCTACGAGCAGTACTTC.

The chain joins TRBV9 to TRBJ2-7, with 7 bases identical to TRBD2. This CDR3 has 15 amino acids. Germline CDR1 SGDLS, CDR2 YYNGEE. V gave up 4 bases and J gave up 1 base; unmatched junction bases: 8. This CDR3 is CASSPRDYQSYEQYF. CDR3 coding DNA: TGTGCCAGCAGCCCCCGGGACTATCAATCCTACGAGCAGTACTTC.

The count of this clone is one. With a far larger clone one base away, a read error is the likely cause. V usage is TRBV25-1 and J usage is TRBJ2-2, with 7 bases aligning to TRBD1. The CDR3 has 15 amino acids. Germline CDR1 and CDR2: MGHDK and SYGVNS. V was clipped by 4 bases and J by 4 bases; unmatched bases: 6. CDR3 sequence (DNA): TGTGCCAGCAGTGGAGGGGCAGGGGGCACCGGGGAGCTGTTTTTT. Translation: CASSGGAGGTGELFF.

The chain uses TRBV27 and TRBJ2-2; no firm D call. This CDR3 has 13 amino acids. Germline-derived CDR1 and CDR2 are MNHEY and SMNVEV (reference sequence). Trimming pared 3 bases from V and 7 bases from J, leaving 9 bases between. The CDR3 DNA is TGTGCCAGCAGTTTCAAGGTGAACGGGGAGCTGTTTTTT. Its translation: CASSFKVNGELFF.

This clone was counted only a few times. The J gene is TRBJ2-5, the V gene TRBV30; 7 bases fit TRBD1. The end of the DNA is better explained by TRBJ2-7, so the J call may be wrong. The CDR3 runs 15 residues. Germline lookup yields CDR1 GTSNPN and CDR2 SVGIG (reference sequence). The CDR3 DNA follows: TGTGCCTGCGACAAACCTAACAGGGGTACCCACGAGCAGTACTTC. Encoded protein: CACDKPNRGTHEQYF.

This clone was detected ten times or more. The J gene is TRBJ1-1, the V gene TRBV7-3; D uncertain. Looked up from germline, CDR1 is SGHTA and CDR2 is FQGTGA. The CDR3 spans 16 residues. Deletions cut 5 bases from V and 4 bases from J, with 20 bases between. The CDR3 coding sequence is TGTGCCAGCAGCCCATCTCCGACTGCAGCGAGCACTGAAGCTTTCTTT. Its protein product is CASSPSPTAASTEAFF. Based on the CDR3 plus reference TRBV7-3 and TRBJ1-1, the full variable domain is GAGVSQTPSNKVTEKGKYVELRCDPISGHTALYWYRQSLGQGPEFLIYFQGTGAADDSGLPNDRFFAVRPEGSVSTLKIQRTERGDSAVYLCASSPSPTAASTEAFFGQGTRLTVV.

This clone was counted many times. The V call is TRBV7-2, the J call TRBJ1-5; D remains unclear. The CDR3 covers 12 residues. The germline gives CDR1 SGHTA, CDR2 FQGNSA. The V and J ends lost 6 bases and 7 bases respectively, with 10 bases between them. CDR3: CASSTGKQPQHF. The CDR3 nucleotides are TGTGCCAGCAGTACCGGGAAGCAGCCCCAGCATTTT.

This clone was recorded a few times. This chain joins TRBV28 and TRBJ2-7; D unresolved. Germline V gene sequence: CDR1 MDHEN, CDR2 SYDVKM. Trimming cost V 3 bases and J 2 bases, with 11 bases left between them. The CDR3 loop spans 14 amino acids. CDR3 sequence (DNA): TGTGCCAGCAGTTTCCCCCGTTTGCCCTACGAGCAGTACTTC. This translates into CASSFPRLPYEQYF.

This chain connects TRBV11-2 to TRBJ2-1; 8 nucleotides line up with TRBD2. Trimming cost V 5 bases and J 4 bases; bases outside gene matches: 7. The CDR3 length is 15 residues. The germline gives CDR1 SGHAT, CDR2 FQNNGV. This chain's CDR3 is CASSLQREQYNEQFF. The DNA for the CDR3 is TGTGCCAGCAGCCTCCAGCGGGAGCAGTACAATGAGCAGTTCTTC. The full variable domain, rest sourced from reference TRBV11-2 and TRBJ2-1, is EAGVAQSPRYKIIEKRQSVAFWCNPISGHATLYWYQQILGQGPKLLIQFQNNGVVDDSQLPKDRFSAERLKGVDSTLKIQPAKLEDSAVYLCASSLQREQYNEQFFGPGTRLTVL.

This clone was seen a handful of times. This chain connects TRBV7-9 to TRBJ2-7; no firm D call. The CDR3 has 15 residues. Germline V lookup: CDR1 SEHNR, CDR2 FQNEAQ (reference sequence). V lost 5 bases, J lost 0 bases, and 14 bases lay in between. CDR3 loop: CASSPSRQSSYEQYF. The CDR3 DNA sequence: TGTGCCAGCAGCCCCTCCCGGCAGAGCTCCTACGAGCAGTACTTC.

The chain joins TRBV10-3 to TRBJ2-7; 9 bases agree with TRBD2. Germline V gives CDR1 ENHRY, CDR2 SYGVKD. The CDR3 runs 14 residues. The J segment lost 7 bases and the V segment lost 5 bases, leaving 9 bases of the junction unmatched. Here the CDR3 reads CAISNSGRVGEQYF. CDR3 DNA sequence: TGTGCCATCAGTAATAGCGGGAGAGTTGGGGAGCAGTACTTC.

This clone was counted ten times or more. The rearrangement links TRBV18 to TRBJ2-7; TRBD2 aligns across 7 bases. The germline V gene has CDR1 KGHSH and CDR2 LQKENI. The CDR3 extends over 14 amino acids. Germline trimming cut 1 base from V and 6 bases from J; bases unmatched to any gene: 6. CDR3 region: CASSPRGGSSEQYF. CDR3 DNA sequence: TGTGCCAGCTCACCACGGGGCGGGAGTAGCGAGCAGTACTTC.

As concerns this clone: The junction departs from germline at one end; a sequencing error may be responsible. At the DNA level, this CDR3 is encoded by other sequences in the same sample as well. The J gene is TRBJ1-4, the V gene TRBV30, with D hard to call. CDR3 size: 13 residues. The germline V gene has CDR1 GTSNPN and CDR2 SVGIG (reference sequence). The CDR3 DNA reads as TGCGCCTGGAGTGTTGAGGTGAATGAAAAACTGTTTTTT. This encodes CAWSVEVNEKLFF.